Below are 20 T cell receptor beta chains sequenced from a single sample in a study of T cells in Graves' hyperthyroidism and ophthalmopathy. The TCR beta CDR3 regions underwent amplification using RNA transcripts as the source. The HTBI primer set drove a first-round RT-PCR of the TCR CDR3. One entry per CDR3 protein, called by TCRdb with MiXCR from the multiplex PCR reads. Of about 160,000 distinct CDR3 sequences listed, about 9% were seen once; the top ten hold roughly a fifth. Material for sequencing was blood. Receptor source: a woman younger than 35 with Graves' hyperthyroidism that later progressed to Graves' ophthalmopathy.

The rearrangement uses TRBV4-2 and TRBJ2-3; D is possibly TRBD1 (5 bases). Germline V gene data show CDR1 as LGHNA and CDR2 as YNFKEQ. The length of the CDR3 is 16 residues. V lost 0 bases and J lost 5, with 15 bases in between. CDR3: CASSQDLGRGGDTQYF. The CDR3 region has the DNA TGTGCCAGCAGCCAAGATCTGGGAAGGGGCGGAGATACGCAGTATTTT.

V and J are TRBV19 and TRBJ2-1; 13 bases match TRBD2. With 5 bases clipped from V and 3 bases from J, the junction kept 4 bases outside the gene matches. The CDR3 consists of 16 residues. In germline, CDR1 is LNHDA, CDR2 SQIVND (reference sequence). Here the CDR3 reads CASSLTSGRDYNEQFF. The DNA for the CDR3 is TGTGCCAGTAGTCTCACTAGCGGGAGGGACTACAATGAGCAGTTCTTC.

There are many counts of this clonotype. The chain joins TRBV2 to TRBJ2-7; 11 bases align to TRBD2. Germline assignment: CDR1 SNHLY and CDR2 FYNNEI. The CDR3 covers 15 residues. With V trimmed by 2 bases and J by 4 bases, 4 bases remained unmatched. CDR3 residues: CASSESGTSGYEQYF. In DNA, the CDR3 is TGTGCCAGCAGTGAATCCGGGACTAGCGGATACGAGCAGTACTTC.

This clonotype came up a few times. A much larger clone lies one base from this, so it may be a read error. The chain combines TRBV29-1 with TRBJ2-1; 8 positions agree with TRBD2. This CDR3 region has 14 residues. Germline loops: CDR1 SQVTM, CDR2 ANQGSEA. Unmatched junction bases numbered 12, after V lost 7 bases and J lost 7 bases. Written as DNA, the CDR3 is TGCAGCGCCCGGACTAGCAGGAGTTATAATGAGCAGTTCTTC. This gives the protein CSARTSRSYNEQFF.

The rearrangement uses TRBV3-1 and TRBJ2-2, with D hard to call. From germline, CDR1 is LGHDT and CDR2 YNNKEL (reference sequence). Trimming stripped 2 bases from V and 1 base from J, with 11 bases between. This CDR3 comprises 16 residues. The CDR3 here is CASSQRQNRNTGELFF. The CDR3 bases are TGTGCCAGCAGCCAAAGACAAAATCGGAACACCGGGGAGCTGTTTTTT. Filled out from reference TRBV3-1 and TRBJ2-2, the complete variable domain reads DTAVSQTPKYLVTQMGNDKSIKCEQNLGHDTMYWYKQDSKKFLKIMFSYNNKELIINETVPNRFSPKSPDKAHLNLHINSLELGDSAVYFCASSQRQNRNTGELFFGEGSRLTVL.

The chain carries TRBV24-1 and TRBJ1-5, with D unclear. Germline CDR1 is KGHDR and CDR2 is SFDVKD. This CDR3 contains 14 residues. Trimming cost V 5 bases and J 0 bases, with 7 bases left between them. The CDR3 here is CATSGADSNQPQHF. The CDR3 bases are TGTGCCACCAGTGGGGCGGATAGCAATCAGCCCCAGCATTTT.

This clonotype was detected many times. The rearrangement uses TRBV18 and TRBJ1-5; TRBD1 matches 7 bases. Germline loops: CDR1 KGHSH, CDR2 LQKENI. The CDR3 sequence is 14 residues long. V lost 3 bases to trimming and J lost 4 bases; unmatched junction nucleotides: 3. The chain's CDR3 is CASSPRDRNQPQHF. In DNA, the CDR3 is TGTGCCAGCTCACCCCGGGACAGAAATCAGCCCCAGCATTTT.

This clonotype was detected many times. The genes are TRBV15 and TRBJ2-7; 8 nucleotides align to TRBD2. The CDR3 is 16 amino acids. Germline V gives CDR1 LNHNV, CDR2 YYDKDF (reference sequence). Trimming at V came to 0 bases and at J to 6 bases, leaving 10 bases not matched to a gene. CDR3 sequence reads: CATSRDLSGGPGEQYF. The CDR3 DNA reads TGTGCCACCAGCAGAGATCTGAGCGGGGGCCCCGGCGAGCAGTACTTC.

This clonotype was detected many times. V and J are TRBV2 and TRBJ2-7; D possibly corresponds to TRBD1 (5 bases). The CDR3 sequence is 12 residues long. V was cut by 6 bases and J by 4 bases, with 10 bases left in between. Germline lookup yields CDR1 SNHLY and CDR2 FYNNEI. CDR3 sequence: CASSGQLYEQYF. CDR3 nucleotides: TGTGCCAGCAGCGGACAATTGTACGAGCAGTACTTC.

Ten or more counts support this clonotype. The chain combines TRBV20-1 with TRBJ2-1, with 8 bases identical to TRBD1. Germline CDR1 and CDR2: DFQATT and SNEGSKA (reference sequence). Losses at the gene ends were 4 bases for V and 9 bases for J; bases not matched to a gene: 14. CDR3 length: 15 amino acids. CDR3 coding DNA: TGCAGTGCTATTCGACAGGGGTACTCCGGGGGTGAGCAGTTCTTC. Translation gives CSAIRQGYSGGEQFF.

Only a few counts were recorded for this clonotype. The V and J genes are TRBV4-1 and TRBJ1-4; TRBD1 agrees at 7 bases. This CDR3 is 17 amino acids long. The J segment lost 8 bases and the V segment lost 5 bases, leaving 17 bases of the junction unmatched. The V gene's germline CDR1 is MGHRA and CDR2 YSYEKL. For the CDR3, the DNA is TGCGCCAGCAGCGCCAGCCCCGCAGGGGGGCTTAGGGAAAAACTGTTTTTT. Its protein is CASSASPAGGLREKLFF.

This clonotype has a count of ten or more. The gene calls are TRBV14 and TRBJ1-1, with a weak D call TRBD1 (5 bases). CDR1 is SGHDN, CDR2 FVKESK, per germline. V shed 5 bases and J shed 4 bases, with 11 bases lying between them. The CDR3 contains 13 residues. CDR3: CASSWQGGTEAFF. The DNA of the CDR3 is TGTGCCAGCAGCTGGCAGGGAGGCACTGAAGCTTTCTTT.

This clonotype was counted ten times or more. CDR3 sequence: CASTVVGTDTQYF. As DNA, the CDR3 is TGTGCCAGCACAGTGGTGGGCACAGATACGCAGTATTTT. The chain joins TRBV2 to TRBJ2-3, with D unresolved. The V gene's germline CDR1 is SNHLY and CDR2 FYNNEI. There are 13 residues in the CDR3. The V end was cut by 7 bases, the J end by 1 base, with 9 bases between. Full variable domain (rest looked up from reference TRBV2 and TRBJ2-3): EPEVTQTPSHQVTQMGQEVILRCVPISNHLYFYWYRQILGQKVEFLVSFYNNEISEKSEIFDDQFSVERPDGSNFTLKIRSTKLEDSAMYFCASTVVGTDTQYFGPGTRLTVL.

In its sample, this clonotype was seen many times. V is TRBV19 and J is TRBJ2-1; tentatively, D is TRBD1 (6 bases). The CDR3 extends over 13 amino acids. Germline V gene data show CDR1 as LNHDA and CDR2 as SQIVND (reference sequence). Trimming pared 3 bases from V and 10 bases from J, leaving 13 bases between. The CDR3 region is CASSMGRGKEQFF. CDR3 DNA: TGTGCCAGTAGTATGGGTAGGGGGAAGGAGCAGTTCTTC.

This rearrangement joins TRBV5-4 to TRBJ2-3; 13 bases are shared with TRBD2. With V trimmed by 2 bases and J by 2 bases, 5 bases remained unmatched. Germline V gene data show CDR1 as SGHNT and CDR2 as YYREEE (reference sequence). CDR3 size: 17 residues. Written as DNA, the CDR3 is TGTGCCAGCAGCTTAATCGGACTAGCGGGGGACACAGATACGCAGTATTTT. Its protein product is CASSLIGLAGDTDTQYF.

The V call is TRBV5-4, the J call TRBJ2-3; tentatively, D is TRBD1 (5 bases). Germline V gene sequence: CDR1 SGHNT, CDR2 YYREEE (reference sequence). V lost 1 base and J lost 3, with 18 bases in between. This CDR3 has 17 amino acids. CDR3 nucleotide sequence: TGTGCCAGCAGCTTGCTGACGAAGGGGCGTAGGACAGATACGCAGTATTTT. It codes for CASSLLTKGRRTDTQYF.

Ten or more counts support this clonotype. This rearrangement joins TRBV20-1 to TRBJ2-7; 8 nucleotides line up with TRBD1. The V gene's germline CDR1 is DFQATT and CDR2 SNEGSKA (reference sequence). The CDR3 is 17 residues long. J was trimmed by 3 bases and V by 5 bases; bases with no gene match: 18. Here the CDR3 reads CSAPHRGPGGLYYEQYF. CDR3 DNA sequence: TGCAGTGCTCCACATAGGGGCCCAGGGGGCCTCTACTACGAGCAGTACTTC.

In its sample, this clonotype was seen a few times. The chain joins TRBV24-1 to TRBJ2-5; the D gene is possibly TRBD2 (6 bases). The V gene lost 2 bases and the J gene lost 5 bases, with 11 bases spanning the gap. The CDR3 covers 14 residues. In germline, CDR1 is KGHDR, CDR2 SFDVKD. The chain's CDR3 is CATSDSSVHETQYF. DNA of the CDR3: TGTGCCACCAGTGATTCTAGCGTACATGAGACCCAGTACTTC.

This clonotype was picked up many times. The CDR3 sequence is CASSFGGLNTDTQYF. In nucleotides, the CDR3 is TGTGCCAGCAGCTTTGGGGGGCTTAACACAGATACGCAGTATTTT. This chain joins TRBV7-8 and TRBJ2-3; either TRBD1 or TRBD2 may fit D (6 bases each). Germline V CDR1 and CDR2: SGHVS, FQNEAQ. This CDR3 is 15 amino acids long. With 3 bases removed from V and 2 bases from J, the gap between germline ends came to 12 bases.

This clonotype was observed many times. This chain connects TRBV2 to TRBJ2-7; D uncertain. V was pared by 2 bases and J by 4 bases, with 6 bases between. CDR1 SNHLY and CDR2 FYNNEI come from the germline V gene. This CDR3 has 12 residues. The CDR3 reads CASSERSYEQYF. For the CDR3, the DNA is TGTGCCAGCAGTGAACGGTCGTACGAGCAGTACTTC.